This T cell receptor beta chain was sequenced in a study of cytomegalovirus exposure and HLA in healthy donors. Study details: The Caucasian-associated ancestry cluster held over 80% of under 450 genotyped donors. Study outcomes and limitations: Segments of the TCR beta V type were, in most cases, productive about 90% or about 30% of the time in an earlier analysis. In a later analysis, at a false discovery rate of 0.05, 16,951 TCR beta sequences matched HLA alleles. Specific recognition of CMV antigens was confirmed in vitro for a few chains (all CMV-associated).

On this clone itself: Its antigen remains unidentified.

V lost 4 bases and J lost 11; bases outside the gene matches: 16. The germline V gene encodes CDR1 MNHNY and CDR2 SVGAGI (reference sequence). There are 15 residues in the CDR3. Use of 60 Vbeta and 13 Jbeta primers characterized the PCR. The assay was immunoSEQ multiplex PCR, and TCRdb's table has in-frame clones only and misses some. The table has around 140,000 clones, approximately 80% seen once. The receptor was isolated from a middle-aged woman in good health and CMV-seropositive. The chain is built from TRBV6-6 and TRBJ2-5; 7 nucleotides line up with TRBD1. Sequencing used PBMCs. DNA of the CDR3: TGTGCCAGCAGTTCCCCGGGACAGCCATCCTTGGAGCAGTACTTC. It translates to CASSSPGQPSLEQYF.